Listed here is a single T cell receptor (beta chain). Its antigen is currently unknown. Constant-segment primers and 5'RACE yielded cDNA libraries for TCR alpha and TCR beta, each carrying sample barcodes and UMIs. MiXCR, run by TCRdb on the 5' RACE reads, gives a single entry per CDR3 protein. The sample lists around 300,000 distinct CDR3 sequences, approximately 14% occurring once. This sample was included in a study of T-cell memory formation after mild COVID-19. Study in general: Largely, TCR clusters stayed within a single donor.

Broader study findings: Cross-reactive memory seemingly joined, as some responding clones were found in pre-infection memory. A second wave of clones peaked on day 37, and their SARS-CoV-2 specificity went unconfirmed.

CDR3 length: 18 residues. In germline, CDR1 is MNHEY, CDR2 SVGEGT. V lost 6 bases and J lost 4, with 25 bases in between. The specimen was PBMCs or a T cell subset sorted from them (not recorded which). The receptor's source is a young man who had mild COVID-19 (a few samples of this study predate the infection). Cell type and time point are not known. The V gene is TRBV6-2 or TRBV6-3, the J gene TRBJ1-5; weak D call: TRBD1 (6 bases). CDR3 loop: CASRGLDSDRVTNQPQHF. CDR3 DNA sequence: TGTGCCAGCAGGGGTCTGGATTCGGACAGAGTTACAAATCAGCCCCAGCATTTT.